This TCR beta chain was recovered during a study of radiation and T cells in renal cell carcinoma. Indicated treatment: 15 Gy SBRT to primary tumor, nephrectomy 4 weeks later. Nephrectomy followed 15 Gy stereotactic body radiation by 4 weeks. TCRdb keeps only in-frame clones here, not all; method: immunoSEQ multiplex PCR. The sample carries 17,000 or so clones, roughly 54% recorded once. V trimming: 4 bases; J trimming: 4 bases; junction bases outside the gene matches: 10. The CDR3 totals 16 residues. Per germline, CDR1 GTSNPN and CDR2 SVGIG (reference sequence). This clone was detected a few times. The sequence came from a man aged 45-65 years with renal cell carcinoma. The gene calls are TRBV30 and TRBJ2-7; TRBD2 aligns across 13 bases. The sequencing here drew on tumor tissue, taken from a patient whose treatment included radiotherapy and nephrectomy. The CDR3 here is CAWNGLAGASQYEQYF. CDR3 DNA sequence: TGTGCCTGGAATGGACTAGCGGGGGCCAGTCAATACGAGCAGTACTTC.